Listed below are T cell receptor beta chains from one sample, sequenced in a study of a mutant IDH1 vaccine in newly diagnosed glioma. TCRdb keeps only in-frame clones here, not all; method: immunoSEQ multiplex PCR. The sample includes tens of thousands of clones, around 85% of them seen just once. For these TCRs, the target antigens are not known. This sample comprised PBMCs, obtained from a glioma patient whose treatment included an IDH1 peptide vaccine. These TCRs come from a woman in her forties or fifties with glioma. Both conserved end residues are part of each CDR3. A D gene is named only where the DNA matches it firmly. Rows may omit the clone size; those that give it use once, few, many or a size class.

NA	NA	TRBV9	12	TRBJ1-3	CTSSLPGDTIYF	TGTACCAGCAGCCTCCCGGGGGACACCATATATTTT
NA	NA	TRBV6-1	11	TRBJ2-7	CASSERYEQYF	TGTGCCAGCAGTGAACGTTACGAGCAGTACTTC
TRBD2	NA	TRBV18	16	TRBJ2-5	CASRPPLAGGQETQYF	TGTGCCAGTCGTCCCCCACTAGCGGGGGGGCAAGAGACCCAGTACTTC
TRBD1	NA	TRBV2	14	TRBJ1-1	CASSFGQDVTEAFF	TGTGCCAGCAGTTTTGGACAGGATGTGACTGAAGCTTTCTTT
NA	NA	TRBV7-2	13	TRBJ2-7	CASSSPGVYEQYF	TGTGCCAGCAGCTCTCCGGGGGTCTACGAGCAGTACTTC
NA	NA	TRBV6-5	14	TRBJ2-3	CASSYFARPDTQYF	TGTGCCAGCAGTTATTTCGCACGACCAGATACGCAGTATTTT
TRBD1	NA	TRBV2	14	TRBJ1-1	CASSPGQGESEAFF	TGTGCCAGCAGCCCAGGACAGGGAGAGTCTGAAGCTTTCTTT
TRBD1	NA	TRBV27	15	TRBJ1-2	CASSLQGDLWEGYTF	TGTGCCAGCAGTCTACAGGGGGACCTCTGGGAAGGCTACACCTTC
NA	NA	TRBV5-6	15	TRBJ1-1	CASSLADRGDTEAFF	TGTGCCAGCAGCTTAGCGGACAGAGGGGACACTGAAGCTTTCTTT
NA	NA	TRBV27	16	TRBJ2-1	CASSLAPWQINNEQFF	TGTGCCAGCAGTTTAGCCCCCTGGCAGATAAACAATGAGCAGTTCTTC
TRBD2	NA	TRBV6-1	14	TRBJ2-7	CASSETSGYYEQYF	TGTGCCAGCAGTGAAACTAGCGGTTACTACGAGCAGTACTTC
NA	NA	TRBV19	15	TRBJ1-2	CASSPRSRANYGYTF	TGTGCCAGTAGTCCCCGTTCAAGAGCTAACTATGGCTACACCTTC
TRBD2	NA	TRBV4-1	15	TRBJ2-7	CASSQVPSGLYEQYF	TGCGCCAGCAGCCAAGTCCCTAGCGGACTATACGAGCAGTACTTC
NA	NA	TRBV4-1	16	TRBJ1-4	CASSPTKGHGDEKLFF	TGCGCCAGCAGCCCGACGAAGGGCCACGGGGATGAAAAACTGTTTTTT
NA	NA	TRBV7-9	16	TRBJ1-1	CASSSGPVGLNTEAFF	TGTGCCAGCAGCTCAGGTCCTGTAGGGCTAAACACTGAAGCTTTCTTT
TRBD1	NA	TRBV18	17	TRBJ2-7	CASSPPYRTGPIHEQYF	TGTGCCAGCTCACCACCGTATCGGACAGGGCCCATCCACGAGCAGTACTTC
NA	NA	TRBV7-6	13	TRBJ1-1	CASTSGQNTEAFF	TGTGCCAGCACCTCGGGACAGAACACTGAAGCTTTCTTT
TRBD1	NA	TRBV7-2	15	TRBJ1-2	CASSVDQGVGYGYTF	TGTGCCAGCAGCGTCGACCAGGGGGTAGGCTATGGCTACACCTTC
TRBD2	NA	TRBV18	13	TRBJ2-7	CASSGGGAYEQYF	TGTGCCAGCTCTGGCGGGGGGGCCTACGAGCAGTACTTC
NA	NA	TRBV29-1	12	TRBJ1-5	CSVWDGDQPQHF	TGCAGCGTTTGGGACGGTGATCAGCCCCAGCATTTT
NA	NA	TRBV19	14	TRBJ1-1	CASSMGGGSSEAFF	TGTGCCAGTAGTATGGGGGGAGGGAGCAGTGAAGCTTTCTTT
NA	NA	TRBV5-1	13	TRBJ1-2	CASSPGGDYGYTF	TGCGCCAGCAGCCCCGGGGGCGACTATGGCTACACCTTC
NA	few	TRBV20-1	11	TRBJ1-2	CSARGGYGYTF	TGCAGTGCTAGAGGGGGCTATGGCTACACCTTC
NA	once	TRBV19	13	TRBJ1-2	CASSQTGPYGYTF	TGTGCCAGTAGTCAGACAGGCCCCTATGGCTACACCTTC
NA	NA	TRBV5-1	13	TRBJ1-1	CASSLGENTEAFF	TGCGCCAGCAGCTTGGGGGAAAACACTGAAGCTTTCTTT
NA	NA	TRBV7-9	14	TRBJ2-5	CASSDGLGGETQYF	TGTGCCAGCAGCGACGGGTTAGGGGGAGAGACCCAGTACTTC
NA	NA	TRBV14	15	TRBJ1-5	CASSPSGGANQPQHF	TGTGCCAGCAGCCCGAGTGGAGGGGCCAATCAGCCCCAGCATTTT
TRBD1	NA	TRBV25-1	12	TRBJ2-1	CASMTGVNEQFF	TGTGCCAGTATGACAGGGGTCAATGAGCAGTTCTTC
NA	NA	TRBV4-1	12	TRBJ2-3	CASSQASDTQYF	TGCGCCAGCAGCCAGGCGTCCGATACGCAGTATTTT
TRBD1	NA	TRBV7-9	14	TRBJ1-2	CASSSRDSRYGYTF	TGTGCCAGCAGCAGCCGGGACAGCCGCTATGGCTACACCTTC
NA	NA	TRBV29-1	14	TRBJ2-2	CSVGAGVNTGELFF	TGCAGCGTTGGGGCAGGGGTGAACACCGGGGAGCTGTTTTTT
NA	NA	TRBV19	14	TRBJ1-1	CASSIGSADTEAFF	TGTGCCAGTAGTATAGGCTCGGCAGACACTGAAGCTTTCTTT
NA	NA	TRBV6-7	13	TRBJ1-1	CASSYHRDTEAFF	TGTGCCAGCAGTTACCACAGGGACACTGAAGCTTTCTTT
NA	NA	TRBV9	14	TRBJ1-2	CASSLPGPSHGYTF	TGTGCCAGCAGCCTCCCGGGGCCCTCGCATGGCTACACCTTC
TRBD1	NA	TRBV10-3	14	TRBJ2-2	CAISQGQGIGELFF	TGTGCCATCAGTCAAGGACAGGGAATAGGGGAGCTGTTTTTT
NA	once	TRBV20-1	10	TRBJ1-1	CSITALGAFF	TGCAGTATTACAGCTTTGGGGGCTTTCTTT
NA	NA	TRBV4-1	14	TRBJ2-2	CASRVSHNTGELFF	TGCGCCAGCAGAGTTAGTCATAACACCGGGGAGCTGTTTTTT
TRBD1	NA	TRBV20-1	11	TRBJ1-2	CSATKGAGLTF	TGCAGTGCTACTAAGGGGGCAGGGTTAACCTTC
NA	NA	TRBV5-1	15	TRBJ2-1	CASSFGADGYNEQFF	TGCGCCAGCAGCTTTGGTGCCGACGGCTACAATGAGCAGTTCTTC
TRBD1	NA	TRBV5-4	13	TRBJ2-1	CASSLTGANEQFF	TGTGCCAGCAGCCTGACAGGGGCCAATGAGCAGTTCTTC
TRBD1	NA	TRBV7-2	13	TRBJ2-7	CASSPGQGREQYF	TGTGCCAGCAGCCCCGGACAGGGCCGGGAGCAGTACTTC
NA	NA	TRBV2	14	TRBJ1-1	CASRGDTKNTEAFF	TGTGCCAGCCGCGGAGACACAAAGAACACTGAAGCTTTCTTT
NA	NA	TRBV2	14	TRBJ1-1	CASRGQSHDTEAFF	TGTGCCAGCAGAGGACAGTCCCATGACACTGAAGCTTTCTTT
NA	NA	TRBV27	15	TRBJ1-1	CASRLQGTMNTEAFF	TGTGCCAGCAGGCTACAGGGAACCATGAACACTGAAGCTTTCTTT
NA	NA	TRBV2	14	TRBJ1-5	CASSEAGGSQPQHF	TGTGCCAGCAGTGAAGCGGGGGGGAGTCAGCCCCAGCATTTT
NA	NA	TRBV7-2	13	TRBJ1-2	CASSLGHQGGYTF	TGTGCCAGCAGCTTAGGGCACCAAGGGGGCTACACCTTC
TRBD1	NA	TRBV7-9	15	TRBJ1-5	CASSTGQGANQPQHF	TGTGCCAGCAGCACTGGACAGGGCGCAAATCAGCCCCAGCATTTT
NA	NA	TRBV6-6	10	TRBJ1-1	CASGTTEAFF	TGTGCCAGCGGGACAACTGAAGCTTTCTTT
TRBD1	NA	TRBV28	15	TRBJ1-1	CASSGQGTGNTEAFF	TGTGCCAGCAGTGGACAGGGGACAGGGAACACTGAAGCTTTCTTT
TRBD1	NA	TRBV7-9	14	TRBJ1-2	CASSPETGTYGYTF	TGTGCCAGCAGCCCCGAGACAGGGACGTATGGCTACACCTTC
NA	NA	TRBV30	17	TRBJ1-6	CAWSFRVPQGGNSPLHF	TGTGCCTGGAGTTTCCGGGTCCCTCAAGGGGGTAATTCACCCCTCCACTTT
TRBD1	few	TRBV7-9	13	TRBJ1-1	CATEQGPHTEAFF	TGTGCCACAGAACAGGGGCCCCACACTGAAGCTTTCTTT
NA	NA	TRBV7-9	18	TRBJ2-5	CASSPRRTLRGYQETQYF	TGTGCCAGCAGCCCCAGAAGGACCCTTCGAGGCTACCAAGAGACCCAGTACTTC
TRBD1	NA	TRBV13	13	TRBJ1-2	CASSFHRGGGYTF	TGTGCCAGCAGCTTCCACAGGGGTGGTGGCTACACCTTC
NA	once	TRBV6-1	15	TRBJ2-2	CASSVRPWGTGELFF	TGTGCCAGCAGTGTTCGCCCCTGGGGCACCGGGGAGCTGTTTTTT